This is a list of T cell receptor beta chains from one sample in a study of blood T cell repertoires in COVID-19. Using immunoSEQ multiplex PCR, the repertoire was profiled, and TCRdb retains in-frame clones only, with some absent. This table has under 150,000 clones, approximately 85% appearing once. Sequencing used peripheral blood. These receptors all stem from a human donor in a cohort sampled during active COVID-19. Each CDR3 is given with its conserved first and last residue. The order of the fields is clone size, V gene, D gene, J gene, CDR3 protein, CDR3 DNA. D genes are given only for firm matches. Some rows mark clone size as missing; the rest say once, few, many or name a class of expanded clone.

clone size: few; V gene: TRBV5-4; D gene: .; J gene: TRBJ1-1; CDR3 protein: CASSFIGAVEAFF; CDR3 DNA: TGTGCCAGCAGCTTTATTGGGGCAGTTGAAGCTTTCTTT
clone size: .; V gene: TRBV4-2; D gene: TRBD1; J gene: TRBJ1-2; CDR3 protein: CASSQVQGNNYGYTF; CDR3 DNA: TGTGCCAGCAGCCAAGTACAGGGGAACAACTATGGCTACACCTTC
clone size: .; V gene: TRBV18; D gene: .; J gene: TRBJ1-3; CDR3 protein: CASSPELSGNTIYF; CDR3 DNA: TGTGCCAGCTCACCAGAGCTCTCTGGAAACACCATATATTTT
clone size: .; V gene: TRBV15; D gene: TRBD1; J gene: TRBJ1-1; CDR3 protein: CATSRDLHRGTEAFF; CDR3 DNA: TGTGCCACCAGCAGAGACCTCCACAGGGGCACTGAAGCTTTCTTT
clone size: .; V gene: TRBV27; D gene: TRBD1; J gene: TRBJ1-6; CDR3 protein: CASSPIRQGNNSPLHF; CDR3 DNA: TGTGCCAGCAGTCCCATTCGACAGGGTAATAATTCACCCCTCCACTTT
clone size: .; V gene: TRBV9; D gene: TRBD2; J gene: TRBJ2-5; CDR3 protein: CASSVGGTSIETQYF; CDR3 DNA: TGTGCCAGCAGCGTAGGTGGGACTAGCATAGAGACCCAGTACTTC
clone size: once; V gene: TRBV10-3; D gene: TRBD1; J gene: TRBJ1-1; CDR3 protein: CAISKMTGRRTEAFF; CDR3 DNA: TGTGCCATCAGTAAAATGACAGGGAGACGGACTGAAGCTTTCTTT
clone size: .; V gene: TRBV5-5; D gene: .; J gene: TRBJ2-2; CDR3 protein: CASSPPHTGELFF; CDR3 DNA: TGTGCCAGCAGCCCTCCTCACACCGGGGAGCTGTTTTTT
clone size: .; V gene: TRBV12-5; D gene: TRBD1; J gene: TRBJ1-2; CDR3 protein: CASGLVPTGGAYGYTF; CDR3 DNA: TGTGCTAGTGGTTTGGTTCCGACAGGGGGCGCATATGGCTACACCTTC
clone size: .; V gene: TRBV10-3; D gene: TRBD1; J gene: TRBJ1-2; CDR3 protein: CAISRGPGGYTF; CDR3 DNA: TGTGCCATCAGCAGGGGGCCGGGTGGCTACACCTTC
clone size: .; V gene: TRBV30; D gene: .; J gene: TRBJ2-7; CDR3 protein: CAWSGQVGIPYEQYF; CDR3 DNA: TGTGCCTGGAGTGGACAGGTCGGTATACCCTACGAGCAGTACTTC
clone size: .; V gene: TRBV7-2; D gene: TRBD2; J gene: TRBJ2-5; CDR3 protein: CASSTSGGLDVETQYF; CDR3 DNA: TGTGCCAGCAGCACTAGCGGGGGGCTTGACGTAGAGACCCAGTACTTC
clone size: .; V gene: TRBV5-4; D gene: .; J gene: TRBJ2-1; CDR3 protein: CASSLTPYNEQFF; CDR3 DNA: TGTGCCAGCAGCTTGACACCCTACAATGAGCAGTTCTTC
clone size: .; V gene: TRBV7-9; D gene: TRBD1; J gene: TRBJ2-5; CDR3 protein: CASSPRQGQETQYF; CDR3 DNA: TGTGCCAGCAGCCCGCGACAGGGCCAAGAGACCCAGTACTTC
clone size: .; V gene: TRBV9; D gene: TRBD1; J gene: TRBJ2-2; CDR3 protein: CASSMTGGNTGELFF; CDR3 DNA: TGTGCCAGCAGCATGACAGGGGGGAACACCGGGGAGCTGTTTTTT
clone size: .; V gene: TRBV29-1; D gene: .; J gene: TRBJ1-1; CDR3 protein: CSVGGRSMQWGPEAFF; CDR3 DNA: TGCAGCGTTGGGGGGAGGTCGATGCAGTGGGGCCCTGAAGCTTTCTTT
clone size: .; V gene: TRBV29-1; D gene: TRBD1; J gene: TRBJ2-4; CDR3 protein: CSVGQGPGNIQYF; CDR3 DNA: TGCAGCGTCGGACAGGGACCGGGAAACATTCAGTACTTC
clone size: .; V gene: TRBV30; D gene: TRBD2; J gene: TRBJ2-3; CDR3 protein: CAWSEAGVTDTQYF; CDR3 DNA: TGTGCCTGGTCTGAGGCGGGGGTCACAGATACGCAGTATTTT
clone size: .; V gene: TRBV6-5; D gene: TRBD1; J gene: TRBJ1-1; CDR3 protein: CASSYSTGIKTEAFF; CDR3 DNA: TGTGCCAGCAGTTACTCGACAGGGATAAAGACTGAAGCTTTCTTT
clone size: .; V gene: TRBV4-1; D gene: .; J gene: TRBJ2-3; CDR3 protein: CASSLVDTQYF; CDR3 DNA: TGCGCCAGCAGCCTAGTAGATACGCAGTATTTT
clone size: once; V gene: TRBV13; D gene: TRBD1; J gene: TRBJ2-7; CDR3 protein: CASSPRTGLTSYEQYF; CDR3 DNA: TGTGCCAGCAGCCCCCGGACAGGCCTAACCTCCTACGAGCAGTACTTC
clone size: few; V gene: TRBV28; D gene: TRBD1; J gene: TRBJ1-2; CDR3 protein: CASKAPQGGMGGYTF; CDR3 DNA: TGTGCCAGCAAGGCCCCACAGGGGGGAATGGGTGGCTACACCTTC
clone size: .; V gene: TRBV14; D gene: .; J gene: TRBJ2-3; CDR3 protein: CASSQDEGLSTDTQYF; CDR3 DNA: TGTGCCAGCAGCCAAGATGAGGGACTTAGCACAGATACGCAGTATTTT
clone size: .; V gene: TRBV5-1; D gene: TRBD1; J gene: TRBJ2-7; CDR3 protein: CASSYHRDRASYEQYF; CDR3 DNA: TGCGCCAGCAGCTACCACCGGGACAGGGCCTCCTACGAGCAGTACTTC
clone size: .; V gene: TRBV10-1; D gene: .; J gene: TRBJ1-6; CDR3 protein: CASSSQNSPLHF; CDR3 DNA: TGCGCCAGCAGTTCCCAAAATTCACCCCTCCACTTT
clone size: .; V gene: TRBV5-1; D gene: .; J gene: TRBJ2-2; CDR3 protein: CASSAISGGTGELFF; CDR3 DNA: TGCGCCAGCAGTGCTATTTCAGGGGGGACCGGGGAGCTGTTTTTT
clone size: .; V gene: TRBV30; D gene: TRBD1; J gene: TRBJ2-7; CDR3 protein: CAWSLPAGGRYEQYF; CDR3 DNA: TGTGCCTGGAGCCTCCCAGCAGGGGGCCGCTACGAGCAGTACTTC
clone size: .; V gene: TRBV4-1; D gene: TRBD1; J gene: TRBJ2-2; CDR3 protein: CASSQAAAGGEWNTGELFF; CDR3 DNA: TGCGCCAGCAGCCAAGCAGCGGCAGGGGGCGAATGGAACACCGGGGAGCTGTTTTTT